This is a list of T cell receptor beta chains from one sample in a study of blood T cells in healthy people across ages. TCRdb re-called the 5' RACE reads through MiXCR, storing one row per CDR3 protein. The sample lists about a million distinct CDR3 sequences; 35% to 45% were seen once. Sequencing was done on a sample of blood. The receptor set was obtained from a man younger than 35 in good health. CDR3s include the opening cysteine and the closing phenylalanine or tryptophan. The D gene is left open where the match is weak. Not every row has a clone size; where given, it reads once, few, many or a size class.

j_call,clone_size,v_call,d_call,cdr3_nt,cdr3_aa
TRBJ1-4,.,TRBV6-5,TRBD1,TGTGCCAGCAGATCAACAGGGGATACTGAAAAACTGTTTTTT,CASRSTGDTEKLFF
TRBJ1-1,once,TRBV6-2/TRBV6-3,.,TGTGCCAGCAGTTACTCCAAACCCAGGGAAAACACTGAAGCTTTCTTT,CASSYSKPRENTEAFF
TRBJ2-1,many,TRBV20-1,.,TGCAGTGCTGAGTACAATGAGCAGTTCTTC,CSAEYNEQFF
TRBJ2-2,few,TRBV11-2,.,TGTGCCAGCCAACTCTCGGGGAGAGGGACCGGGGAGCTGTTTTTT,CASQLSGRGTGELFF
TRBJ2-1,.,TRBV27,.,TGTGCCAGCATGGTGCCAGGGGCACACAATGAGCAGTTCTTC,CASMVPGAHNEQFF
TRBJ1-1,.,TRBV20-1,.,TGCAGTGCCGTCCCAGCGACAGAGAGCACTGAAGCTTTCTTT,CSAVPATESTEAFF
TRBJ2-3,.,TRBV6-2/TRBV6-3,.,TGTGCCAGCAGTTACTCGAGGACTACCACAGATACGCAGTATTTT,CASSYSRTTTDTQYF
TRBJ1-1,.,TRBV6-6,.,TGTGCCATCAGCTTCCAGGGAAATGAAAACACTGAAGCTTTCTTT,CAISFQGNENTEAFF
TRBJ2-3,.,TRBV14,TRBD1,TGTGCCAGCAGCCATATAGGGACAGGGGCAGATACGCAGTATTTT,CASSHIGTGADTQYF
TRBJ1-2,.,TRBV2,.,TGTGCCAGCAGTGAGAAGGGGGGAAAAATCTTATATGGCTACACCTTC,CASSEKGGKILYGYTF
TRBJ2-3,many,TRBV6-4,.,TGTGCCAGCAGTGACTCGGGGGGAAGCACAGATACGCAGTATTTT,CASSDSGGSTDTQYF
TRBJ2-7,.,TRBV6-5,TRBD2,TGTGCCAGCAGTTACTCGTCCCCCTTACTAGCGGGGGCTTACAATGAGCAGTACTTC,CASSYSSPLLAGAYNEQYF
TRBJ1-1,.,TRBV10-3,.,TGTGCCATCAGTGCGTTCGAGGGGTTGAACACTGAAGCTTTCTTT,CAISAFEGLNTEAFF
TRBJ2-4,.,TRBV20-1,.,TGCGGATACAGAAAAAACATTCAGTACTTC,CGYRKNIQYF
TRBJ2-5,.,TRBV6-5,.,TGTGCTAGCAGTGACGGCCTAGGGAGTGAGCAGTACTTC,CASSDGLGSEQYF
TRBJ2-2,.,TRBV12-3/TRBV12-4,.,TGTGCCAGCAGTGCCGAAGGGGGGACCGGGGAGCTGTTTTTT,CASSAEGGTGELFF
TRBJ2-3,few,TRBV7-2,.,TGTGCCAGCAGCTCCTATAGCAACACAGATACGCAGTATTTT,CASSSYSNTDTQYF
TRBJ1-2,many,TRBV6-2/TRBV6-3,TRBD1,TGTGCCAGCACCGCGACAGGGAACTATGGCTACACCTTC,CASTATGNYGYTF
TRBJ2-3,.,TRBV12-3/TRBV12-4,.,TGTGCCAGCAGTTTTTTAATCGGGGCTACAGATACGCAGTATTTT,CASSFLIGATDTQYF
TRBJ1-5,few,TRBV10-3,.,TGTGCCATCAGTGAGGCAACGAATAGCAATCAGCCCCAGCATTTT,CAISEATNSNQPQHF
TRBJ1-2,many,TRBV10-3,TRBD1,TGTGCCATCAGTGAGTCGTTGGCCCGCGTCGACAGGGGCCTAGCTAACTATGGCTACACCTTC,CAISESLARVDRGLANYGYTF
TRBJ1-1,.,TRBV30,.,TGTGCCTGGAGAACAAACGCCCGTAGTACTGAAGCTTTCTTT,CAWRTNARSTEAFF
TRBJ1-2,.,TRBV7-2,TRBD1,TGTGCCAGCAGCCAAAGCGGGACAGGGGCAAACTATGGCTACACCTTC,CASSQSGTGANYGYTF
TRBJ1-1,.,TRBV20-1,TRBD1,TGCAGTGCTAGTGACCCGGGACAGATAAACACTGAAGCTTTCTTT,CSASDPGQINTEAFF
TRBJ2-1,few,TRBV4-3,.,TGCGCCAGCAGCCAAGATCGACAGGCCTCCTACAATGAGCAGTTCTTC,CASSQDRQASYNEQFF
TRBJ2-5,.,TRBV10-3,TRBD1,TGTGCCATCAAATCGACAGGGCCGCAAGAGACCCAGTACTTC,CAIKSTGPQETQYF
TRBJ2-5,.,TRBV28,.,TGTGCCAGCAGTTCCTTAGACCGACTTGAAGAGACCCAGTACTTC,CASSSLDRLEETQYF
TRBJ2-5,few,TRBV19,.,TGTGCCAGTAGTATAGCCGACAGTAGTGAGCAGTACTTC,CASSIADSSEQYF
TRBJ2-7,.,TRBV12-3/TRBV12-4,TRBD1,TGTGCCAGCAGTTGTGGGACAGGTAGCTCCTGCGAGCAGTACTTC,CASSCGTGSSCEQYF
TRBJ1-5,.,TRBV20-1,.,TGCAGTGCTAGAGTTACGTTCCCGGCAGGCCACTATAGCAATCAGCCCCAGCATTTT,CSARVTFPAGHYSNQPQHF
TRBJ2-4,.,TRBV28,.,TGTGCCAGCAGTTTATTGAATCCGGGGAACATTCAGTACTTC,CASSLLNPGNIQYF
TRBJ1-1,few,TRBV29-1,TRBD1,TGCAGCGTTGATCGCCAGGGGGACTCCGGGAAAACTTTCTTT,CSVDRQGDSGKTFF
TRBJ1-3,.,TRBV7-9,.,TGTGCCAGCAGCTTAGTTCCGGCAGGGATCGAGCCCATATATTTT,CASSLVPAGIEPIYF
TRBJ1-2,few,TRBV7-2,.,TGTGCCAGCAGCTTAGAAGGCAGGGCCGGATCGGGCTATGGCTACACCTTC,CASSLEGRAGSGYGYTF
TRBJ2-7,.,TRBV20-1,TRBD1,TGCAGTGCTAGAGATGGATCGACAGGGTTATCCTCCTACGAGCAGTACTTC,CSARDGSTGLSSYEQYF
TRBJ1-5,.,TRBV6-1,.,TGTGCCAGTCTTAGTGGGGGGACTCAGCCCCAGCATTTT,CASLSGGTQPQHF
TRBJ2-3,.,TRBV12-3/TRBV12-4,.,TGTACCAGCAGTTTTTGGGGGGATACGCAGTATTTT,CTSSFWGDTQYF
TRBJ2-3,.,TRBV6-1,TRBD2,TGTGCCAGCAGTGGTCCGGGACTAGCGGGGTCAGATACGCAGTATTTT,CASSGPGLAGSDTQYF
TRBJ2-7,.,TRBV13,TRBD2,TGTGCCAGCAGCTTAGCTCCGGGGGGACGCTACGAGCAGTACTTC,CASSLAPGGRYEQYF
TRBJ2-7,few,TRBV5-1,TRBD1,TGCGCCAGCAGCCGCTCGTTCCGGGACAGAGACTACGAGCAGTACTTC,CASSRSFRDRDYEQYF
TRBJ1-2,few,TRBV3-1,.,TGTGCCAGCAGCCAAGAGCCATCTAACTATGGCTACACCTTC,CASSQEPSNYGYTF
TRBJ1-1,.,TRBV11-2,.,TGTGCCAGCAGCCCGGAGCGGAACACTGAAGCTTTCTTT,CASSPERNTEAFF
TRBJ1-1,few,TRBV20-1,.,TGCAGTGCCCCCATCAACACTGAAGCTTTCTTT,CSAPINTEAFF
TRBJ1-2,few,TRBV20-1,.,TGCAGTGCTAGAGCCCGGCAGGGTCCCTATGGCTACACCTTC,CSARARQGPYGYTF
TRBJ1-4,.,TRBV7-9,.,TGTGCCAGCAGCTTAAAACGGAGGGGAACTAATGAAAAACTGTTTTTT,CASSLKRRGTNEKLFF
TRBJ2-1,.,TRBV5-5,.,TGTGCCAGCAGCTCGTATGCTAAGGGGAATGAGCAGTTCTTC,CASSSYAKGNEQFF
TRBJ1-5,.,TRBV12-3/TRBV12-4,.,TGTGCCAGCAGTTCCCCGAATAGCAATCAGCCCCAGCATTTT,CASSSPNSNQPQHF
TRBJ1-5,few,TRBV4-2,TRBD1,TGTGCCAGCAGCCACCGACAGGGACCCCAGGGCAATCAGCCCCAGCATTTT,CASSHRQGPQGNQPQHF
TRBJ2-3,many,TRBV6-2/TRBV6-3,.,TGTGCCAGCAGTTCACCGTACGATACGCAGTATTTT,CASSSPYDTQYF
TRBJ2-5,.,TRBV12-3/TRBV12-4,.,TGTGCCAGTGGACAGCCTGATAAAGAGACCCAGTACTTC,CASGQPDKETQYF
TRBJ1-1,.,TRBV5-1,.,TGCGCCAGCAGCTTGATGAGACAGGCAAACACTGAAGCTTTCTTT,CASSLMRQANTEAFF
TRBJ2-1,few,TRBV10-3,.,TGTGCCATCAGTGATTCAACAGGGAGCTCCTACAATGAGCAGTTCTTC,CAISDSTGSSYNEQFF
TRBJ1-2,.,TRBV27,.,TGTGCCAGCAGTTTAGCGATTCACGGAGGGCCATATGGCTACACCTTC,CASSLAIHGGPYGYTF
TRBJ2-2,.,TRBV7-2,.,TGTGCCAGCAGGGGGCACCTTACGGATACCGGGGAGCTGTTTTTT,CASRGHLTDTGELFF
TRBJ1-1,.,TRBV12-3/TRBV12-4,.,TGTGCCAGCAGCTCAGATCGGGATCACGCTGAAGCTTTCTTT,CASSSDRDHAEAFF
TRBJ1-4,few,TRBV7-9,.,TGTGCCAGCAGCTTAGATGGAGGGGGTCAGCCTGAAAAACTGTTTTTT,CASSLDGGGQPEKLFF
TRBJ2-7,once,TRBV3-1,.,TGTGCCAGCAGCCTAACAGGGAAATTCAACAATGAGCAGTACTTC,CASSLTGKFNNEQYF
TRBJ2-2,.,TRBV29-1,TRBD2,TGCAGCGTTGAAGGTCCCCGGACTAGCGGGGGAGGTACCGGGGAGCTGTTTTTT,CSVEGPRTSGGGTGELFF
TRBJ2-3,.,TRBV4-1,.,TGCGCCAGCAGCCAAGTTTTCCGGGAAAGCACAGATACGCAGTATTTT,CASSQVFRESTDTQYF
TRBJ1-1,.,TRBV7-9,.,TGTGCCAGCAGCCACGATTTGTCAGCCAACACTGAAGCTTTCTTT,CASSHDLSANTEAFF